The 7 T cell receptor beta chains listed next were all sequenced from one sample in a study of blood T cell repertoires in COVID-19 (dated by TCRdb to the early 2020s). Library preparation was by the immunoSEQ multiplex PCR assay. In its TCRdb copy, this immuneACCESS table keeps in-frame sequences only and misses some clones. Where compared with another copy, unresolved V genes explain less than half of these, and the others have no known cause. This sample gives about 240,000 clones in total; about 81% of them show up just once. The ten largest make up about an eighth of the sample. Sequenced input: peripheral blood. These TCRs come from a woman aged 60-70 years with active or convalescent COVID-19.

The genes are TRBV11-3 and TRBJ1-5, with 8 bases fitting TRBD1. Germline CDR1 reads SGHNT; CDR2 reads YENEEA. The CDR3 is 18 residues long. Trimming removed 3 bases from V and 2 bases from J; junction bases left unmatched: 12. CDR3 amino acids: CASSFPGWGQEGNQPQHF. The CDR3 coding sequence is TGTGCCAGCAGCTTCCCTGGGTGGGGACAGGAGGGCAATCAGCCCCAGCATTTT.

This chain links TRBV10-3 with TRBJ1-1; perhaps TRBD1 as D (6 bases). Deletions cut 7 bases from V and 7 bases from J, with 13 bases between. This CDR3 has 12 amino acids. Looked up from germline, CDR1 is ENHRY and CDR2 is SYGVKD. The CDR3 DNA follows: TGTGCCATCAACGGGGGGGCTGGTGAAGCTTTCTTT. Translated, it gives CAINGGAGEAFF.

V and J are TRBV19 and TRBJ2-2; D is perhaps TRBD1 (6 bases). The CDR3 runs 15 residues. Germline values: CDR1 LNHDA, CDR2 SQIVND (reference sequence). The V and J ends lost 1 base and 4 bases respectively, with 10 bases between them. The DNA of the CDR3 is TGTGCCAGTAGTATAGTCCAGACAGGCACCGGGGAGCTGTTTTTT. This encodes CASSIVQTGTGELFF.

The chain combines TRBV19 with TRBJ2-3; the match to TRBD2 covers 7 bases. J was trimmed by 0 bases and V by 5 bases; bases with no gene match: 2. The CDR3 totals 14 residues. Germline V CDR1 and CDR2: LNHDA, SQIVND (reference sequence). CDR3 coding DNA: TGTGCCAGTAGTCGAGCGGGGAGCACAGATACGCAGTATTTT. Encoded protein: CASSRAGSTDTQYF.

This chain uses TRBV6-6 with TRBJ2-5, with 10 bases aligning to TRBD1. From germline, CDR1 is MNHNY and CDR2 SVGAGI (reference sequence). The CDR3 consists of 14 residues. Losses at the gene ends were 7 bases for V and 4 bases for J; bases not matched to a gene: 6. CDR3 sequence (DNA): TGTGCCAGCACCCGGCGGACAGGGGGAGAGACCCAGTACTTC. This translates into CASTRRTGGETQYF.

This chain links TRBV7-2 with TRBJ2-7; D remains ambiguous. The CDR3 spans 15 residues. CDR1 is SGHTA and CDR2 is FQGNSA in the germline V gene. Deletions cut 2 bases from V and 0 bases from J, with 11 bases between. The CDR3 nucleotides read TGTGCCAGCAGCTTATACGGTGGTGTCTCCTACGAGCAGTACTTC. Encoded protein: CASSLYGGVSYEQYF.

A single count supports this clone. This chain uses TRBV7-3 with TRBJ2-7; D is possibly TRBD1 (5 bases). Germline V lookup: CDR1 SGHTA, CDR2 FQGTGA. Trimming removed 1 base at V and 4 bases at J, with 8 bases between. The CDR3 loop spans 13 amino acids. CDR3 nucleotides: TGTGCCAGCAGCTTAAGCCAGGGATACGAGCAGTACTTC. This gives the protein CASSLSQGYEQYF.